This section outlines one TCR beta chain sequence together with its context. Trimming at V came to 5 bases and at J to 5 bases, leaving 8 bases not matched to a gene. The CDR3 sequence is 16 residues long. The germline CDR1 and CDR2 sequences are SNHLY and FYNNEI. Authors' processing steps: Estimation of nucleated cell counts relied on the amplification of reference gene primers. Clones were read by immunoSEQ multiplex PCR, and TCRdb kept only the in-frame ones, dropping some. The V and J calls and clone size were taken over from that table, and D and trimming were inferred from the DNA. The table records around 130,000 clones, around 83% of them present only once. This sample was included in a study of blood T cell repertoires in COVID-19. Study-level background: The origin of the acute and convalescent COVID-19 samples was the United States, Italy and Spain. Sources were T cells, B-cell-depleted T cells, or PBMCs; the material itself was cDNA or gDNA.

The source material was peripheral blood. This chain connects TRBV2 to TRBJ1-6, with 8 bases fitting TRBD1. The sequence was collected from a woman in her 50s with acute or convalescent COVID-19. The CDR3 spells CASSLQGALDNSPLHF. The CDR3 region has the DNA TGTGCCAGCAGTCTTCAGGGGGCTTTAGATAATTCACCCCTCCACTTT.